Only a few counts were recorded for the clone carrying this T cell receptor (beta chain). What it binds is not known. RNA extraction and reverse transcription yielded cDNA as sequencing template. Generated by immunoSEQ multiplex PCR, the TCRdb table keeps only in-frame clones and is missing some. Among 150,000 to 250,000 clones listed, around 56% were seen once. Indicated treatment: oral pan-JAK inhibitor, 5-10 mg twice daily. The V gene end was trimmed by 3 bases and the J gene end by 4 bases; junction bases not matched to a gene: 5. The CDR3 is made up of 15 amino acids. Per the germline V gene, CDR1 is LGHNA and CDR2 is YNFKEQ. The data were obtained in a study of CD8+ T cells in alopecia areata. Study results and limitations: Scalp and blood samples kept many expanded lesional clones throughout tofacitinib. Among the top 100, expanded CD8+ clones were significantly decreased by tofacitinib, as was scalp clonality.

This chain uses TRBV4-2 with TRBJ1-1, with 10 bases lining up with TRBD1. This clonotype was sampled from a human donor with alopecia areata. The specimen comprised CD4+ T cells sorted from blood, sampled at week 4, from a patient treated with tofacitinib. CDR3 protein: CASSQGTGAGTEAFF. As DNA, the CDR3 is TGTGCCAGCAGCCAGGGGACAGGGGCGGGCACTGAAGCTTTCTTT.